The rows below give T cell receptor beta chains drawn from one sample of a study of identical twins. TCRdb reprocessed the 5' RACE reads with MiXCR, giving one entry per CDR3 protein. There are under 900,000 distinct CDR3 sequences in the sample; roughly 20% occur only once, and around 12% lies in the top ten. This sample also appeared in a second study, on T cells expressing NK-cell markers.

Source material: PBMCs. The receptor source for this set is a woman aged 18-30 years in good health. Each CDR3 is given with its conserved first and last residue. A D gene is named only where the DNA matches it firmly. Some rows mark clone size as missing; the rest say once, few, many or name a class of expanded clone.

abundance,v_gene,d_gene,j_gene,CDR3nt,CDR3aa
NA,TRBV20-1,TRBD1,TRBJ2-7,TGCAGTGCTCCCCCAGGACAGGGGAAAATCTACGAGCAGTACTTC,CSAPPGQGKIYEQYF
NA,TRBV2,NA,TRBJ2-1,TGTGCCAGCACTCGAGACAGGCGGAATGAGCAGTTCTTC,CASTRDRRNEQFF
few,TRBV5-6,NA,TRBJ1-1,TGTGCCAGCAGCTCCAGACCCAAAATCCAGAACACTGAAGCTTTCTTT,CASSSRPKIQNTEAFF
NA,TRBV20-1,TRBD2,TRBJ2-1,TGCAGTGCTAGAGATGGGACGGGACTAGCGGGACTATACAATGAGCAGTTCTTC,CSARDGTGLAGLYNEQFF
NA,TRBV7-8,NA,TRBJ2-1,TGTGCCAGCAGTCGCGTAAGCAGGTACAATGAGCAGTTCTTC,CASSRVSRYNEQFF
NA,TRBV20-1,NA,TRBJ1-1,TGCAGTGCTCCCGAGGCAGTTATGAACACTGAAGCTTTCTTT,CSAPEAVMNTEAFF
few,TRBV7-2,NA,TRBJ2-2,TGTGCCAGCAGCTCCGACTCCATTTACGGGGAGCTGTTTTTT,CASSSDSIYGELFF
many,TRBV12-3/TRBV12-4,NA,TRBJ2-1,TGTGCCAGCAGGTACATAGGGGACGGGCCGTACAATGAGCAGTTCTTC,CASRYIGDGPYNEQFF
NA,TRBV3-1,NA,TRBJ2-3,TGTGCCAGCAGCTACCCCCCGGGTACGCAGTATTTT,CASSYPPGTQYF
NA,TRBV6-1,NA,TRBJ2-6,TGTGCCAGCAGACCCGCCGACTCTGGGGCCAACGTCCTGACTTTC,CASRPADSGANVLTF
NA,TRBV24-1,TRBD2,TRBJ2-3,TGTGCCACCAGTGATTCTCGGGCTAGCGGGATGGATACGCAGTATTTT,CATSDSRASGMDTQYF
few,TRBV5-1,NA,TRBJ2-5,TGCGCCAGCAGCCAAAACAGGGAAGGGACCCAGTACTTC,CASSQNREGTQYF
few,TRBV6-6,NA,TRBJ1-1,TGTGCCAGCGTTTGGGAAAGTCCTGAAGCTTTCTTT,CASVWESPEAFF
NA,TRBV29-1,NA,TRBJ1-4,TGCAGCGTTGAACAGGGTCCAACTAATGAAAAACTGTTTTTT,CSVEQGPTNEKLFF
many,TRBV7-9,TRBD1,TRBJ2-7,TGTGCCAGCAGCTTAGCCGGACAGGGGGGCTACGAGCAGTACTTC,CASSLAGQGGYEQYF
NA,TRBV7-3,TRBD2,TRBJ2-5,TGTGCCAGCAGCTCGCGGTCTAGCGGGCTAGAGACCCAGTACTTC,CASSSRSSGLETQYF